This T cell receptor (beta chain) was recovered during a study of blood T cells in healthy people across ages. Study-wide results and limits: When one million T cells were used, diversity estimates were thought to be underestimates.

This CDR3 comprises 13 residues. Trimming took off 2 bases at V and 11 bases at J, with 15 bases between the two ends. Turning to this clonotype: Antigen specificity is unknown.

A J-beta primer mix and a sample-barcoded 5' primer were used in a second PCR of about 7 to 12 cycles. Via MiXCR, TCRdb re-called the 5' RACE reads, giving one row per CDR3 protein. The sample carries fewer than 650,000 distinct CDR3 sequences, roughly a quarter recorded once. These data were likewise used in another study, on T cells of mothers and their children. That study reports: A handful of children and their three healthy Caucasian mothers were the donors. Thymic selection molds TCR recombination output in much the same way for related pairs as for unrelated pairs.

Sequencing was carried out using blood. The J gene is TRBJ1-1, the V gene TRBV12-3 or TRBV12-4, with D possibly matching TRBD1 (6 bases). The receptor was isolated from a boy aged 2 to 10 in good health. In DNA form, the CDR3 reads TGTGCCAGCAGTTTAACCCCGGACAGTCGGGCTTTCTTT. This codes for CASSLTPDSRAFF.